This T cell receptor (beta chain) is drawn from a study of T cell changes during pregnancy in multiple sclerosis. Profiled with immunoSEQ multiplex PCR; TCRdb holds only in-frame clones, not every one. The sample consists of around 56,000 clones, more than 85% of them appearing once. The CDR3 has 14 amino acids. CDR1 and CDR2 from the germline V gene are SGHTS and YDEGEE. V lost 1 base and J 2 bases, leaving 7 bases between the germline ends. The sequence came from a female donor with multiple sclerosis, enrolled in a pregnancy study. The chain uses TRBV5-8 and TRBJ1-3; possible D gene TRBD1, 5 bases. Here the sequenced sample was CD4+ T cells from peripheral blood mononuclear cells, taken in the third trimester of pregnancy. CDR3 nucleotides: TGTGCCAGCAGCTTGACAGGAACTGGAAACACCATATATTTT. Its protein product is CASSLTGTGNTIYF.